A single T cell receptor beta chain is shown here with its context. The target antigen is unknown. All donors participated as healthy donors of bone marrow. This entry belongs to a study of cytomegalovirus exposure and HLA in healthy donors. About the research overall: Caucasian-associated ancestry cluster membership applied to under 85% of about 370 genotyped donors. Findings and caveats of the study: With DRB1 most and HLA-C fewest, TCR association rates differed between HLA loci in a later analysis.

PCR primers comprised 60 Vbeta and 13 Jbeta primers. The data were produced by immunoSEQ multiplex PCR, yet TCRdb's version contains in-frame clones alone and is incomplete. The sample lists 190,000 or so clones, 75% to 85% occurring once. The source is a boy younger than 18 in good health and CMV-seronegative. The sequenced sample was PBMCs.

CDR3 sequence: CAWTQQILNEKLFF. In nucleotides, the CDR3 is TGTGCCTGGACCCAACAGATTCTTAATGAAAAACTGTTTTTT. The rearrangement links TRBV30 to TRBJ1-4, with D unclear. The CDR3 is 14 amino acids. Looked up from germline, CDR1 is GTSNPN and CDR2 is SVGIG (reference sequence). V lost 4 bases and J 4 bases, leaving 13 bases between the germline ends.